The rows below give T cell receptor beta chains drawn from one sample of a study of blood T cell repertoires in COVID-19. Clones were sequenced by immunoSEQ multiplex PCR, and TCRdb holds only the in-frame ones, with some missing. The table shows some 60,000 clones, with around 84% occurring only once. Specimen: peripheral blood. These receptors were obtained from a man aged 55-75 years with acute or convalescent COVID-19. CDR3s include the opening cysteine and the closing phenylalanine or tryptophan. Expanded clones get a size class; other rows say once, few or many, or leave the size out.

>.|TRBV18
CASSPPTLYEQYF
>.|TRBV18
CASSPAATNEKLFF
>.|TRBV24-1
CATSVGSRTDTQYF
>.|TRBV10-3
CAISDSGRAGNQPQHF
>few|TRBV5-6
CASSHTGGPPGANVLTF
>.|TRBV7-9
CASSLAGQGDVWFQPQHF
>.|TRBV7-6
CASSLGGQGPTKNIQYF
>.|TRBV28
CASSFVGTGEAFF
>.|TRBV9
CASSVDNSYNEQFF
>.|TRBV18
CASSPGQTTDTQYF
>.|TRBV6-5
CASTVLAAENYGYTF
>.|TRBV9
CASSVTGGQQETQYF
>.|TRBV7-9
CASSSPDRGNGYTF
>few|TRBV7-8
CASSSIREANYGYTF
>.|TRBV29-1
CSVASGSNYGYTF
>.|TRBV30
CAWSGNRDRGETQYF
>few|TRBV3-1/TRBV3-2
CASSQERKPTYEQYF
>.|TRBV7-2
CASSPTGPRGYTF
>once|TRBV7-8
CASSFGTGGTNYGYTF
>once|TRBV5-1
CASSLGDRAGGYTF
>once|TRBV6-5
CASRTSGGFGGELFF
>.|TRBV5-1
CASSWGTSGNEQFF
>.|TRBV21-1
CASSRRDPWDTEAFF
>.|TRBV6-5
CASSTHSAKGHGYTF
>.|TRBV9
CASSEGTGSYNEQFF
>.|TRBV9
CASSVDRGNYGYTF
>.|TRBV28
CASSPVTARGGRVTNSPLHF
>.|TRBV24-1
CATSDPNPAGGTDTQYF
>few|TRBV14
CASSQLGTSGVSSYNEQFF
>.|TRBV6-5
CASRPTGTGELFF
>many|TRBV10-2
CASNYQSTDTQYF
>.|TRBV28
CASSPTGGGSSYNEQFF
>.|TRBV6-5
CASSRPAGGYNEQFF
>.|TRBV5-8
CASGTGTRGRSNQPQHF
>.|TRBV28
CASSSTGASSRAFF
>.|TRBV30
CAPGTPNTGELFF
>.|TRBV6-1
CASSETRETQYF